These 24 T cell receptor beta chains came from one sample sequenced in a study of blood T cells in healthy people across ages. Using a J-beta primer mix together with a sample-barcoded 5' primer, a second PCR was run for roughly 6 to 12 cycles. One entry per CDR3 protein, called by TCRdb with MiXCR from the 5' RACE reads. Of roughly 1 million distinct CDR3 sequences in the sample, approximately 25% were seen once. These records were also assigned to another study, of T cells of mothers and their children.

The specimen was blood. Receptors originate from a girl aged 2-10 years in good health.

This clonotype was recorded at least ten times. V and J are TRBV7-3 and TRBJ2-5; TRBD2 agrees at 9 bases. The junction had 4 bases not matched to a gene; V was cut back by 0 bases and J by 5 bases. The CDR3 runs to 15 residues. CDR1 and CDR2 (germline): SGHTA, FQGTGA. CDR3 DNA sequence: TGTGCCAGCAGCTTAACGGCGGGGGGGCCGGAGACCCAGTACTTC. Translating it yields CASSLTAGGPETQYF.

The DNA of the CDR3 is TGCGCCAGCAGCCAAGATTTGGCGGTTTACAATGAGCAGTTCTTC. It codes for CASSQDLAVYNEQFF. This rearrangement joins TRBV4-1 to TRBJ2-5; D not certain. The DNA matches TRBJ2-1 better at its end, which makes the J call doubtful. Germline V CDR1 and CDR2: MGHRA, YSYEKL. The CDR3 runs to 15 residues.

This CDR3 is CSDRPERFPNEKLFF. The DNA for the CDR3 is TGCAGCGACCGTCCAGAGAGGTTTCCTAATGAAAAACTGTTTTTT. V usage is TRBV29-1 and J usage is TRBJ1-4; unclear D gene. Trimming stripped 7 bases from V and 3 bases from J, with 18 bases between. Germline CDR1 SQVTM, CDR2 ANQGSEA. The CDR3 totals 15 residues.

This sequence joins TRBV20-1 and TRBJ2-1; D may be TRBD1 or TRBD2 (6 bases each). Deletions cut 6 bases from V and 5 bases from J, with 14 bases between. CDR1 and CDR2 (germline): DFQATT, SNEGSKA (reference sequence). The length of the CDR3 is 13 residues. CDR3: CSARGGNNNEQFF. The CDR3 DNA reads TGCAGTGCCCGAGGGGGGAATAACAATGAGCAGTTCTTC.

This clonotype has more than one count but fewer than ten. The chain couples TRBV7-3 to TRBJ2-5; 11 bases match TRBD2. The better agreement between TRBJ2-1 and the DNA end casts doubt on the J call. The germline V gene has CDR1 SGHTA and CDR2 FQGTGA. The CDR3 totals 14 residues. The CDR3 region is CASSSSGRYNEQFF. CDR3 coding DNA: TGTGCCAGCAGCTCTAGCGGGAGGTACAATGAGCAGTTCTTC.

A few counts support this clonotype. CDR3 sequence reads: CSVERLIQETQYF. CDR3 in DNA: TGCAGCGTTGAGAGGCTCATCCAAGAGACCCAGTACTTC. The rearrangement uses TRBV29-1 and TRBJ2-5; the D is unclear. CDR1 SQVTM and CDR2 ANQGSEA come from the germline V gene. CDR3 size: 13 residues. V lost 3 bases, J lost 1 base, and 9 bases lay in between.

On this clonotype: A junction end diverges from the germline sequence, so it may reflect a read error. The V gene is TRBV11-1, the J gene TRBJ2-3, with TRBD2 matching 12 bases. The CDR3 extends over 13 amino acids. The germline CDR1 and CDR2 sequences are SGHAT and FQDESV (reference sequence). The CDR3 DNA follows: TGTGCCGGCAGCAGGACTAGCGGGGACACGCAGTATTTT. Translation: CAGSRTSGDTQYF.

J is TRBJ1-1 and V is TRBV15, with a weak D call TRBD1 (5 bases). This CDR3 has 16 amino acids. Germline V gene lookup returns CDR1 LNHNV and CDR2 YYDKDF (reference sequence). Trimming left V 1 base short and J 6 bases short, with 18 bases between. The CDR3: CATSRGEGAVGAEAFF. The CDR3 DNA is TGTGCCACCAGCAGAGGGGAAGGGGCCGTCGGCGCTGAAGCTTTCTTT.

With regard to this clonotype: One end of the junction is discordant with germline, which a read error may explain. The rearrangement joins TRBV28 to TRBJ1-2, with D hard to call. The CDR3 is made up of 15 amino acids. The germline V gene encodes CDR1 MDHEN and CDR2 SYDVKM. The DNA of the CDR3 is TGTGCCAGCAGGCGACCCGGGTCCCCCGAAGGAGGCTACATCTTC. Amino acid sequence: CASRRPGSPEGGYIF.

This clonotype showed up just a few times. The chain couples TRBV7-9 to TRBJ1-2; D not certain. CDR3 size: 14 residues. Germline lookup yields CDR1 SEHNR and CDR2 FQNEAQ (reference sequence). Trimming removed 4 bases at V and 3 bases at J, with 12 bases between. The CDR3 DNA follows: TGTGCCAGCAGCTCTACTTTGGAGGACTATGGCTACACCTTC. This codes for CASSSTLEDYGYTF.

The table lists this clonotype with a few counts. The chain has TRBV29-1 and TRBJ1-1; 7 bases align to TRBD1. This CDR3 is 12 amino acids long. The germline CDR1 and CDR2 sequences are SQVTM and ANQGSEA. With 7 bases clipped from V and 5 bases from J, the junction kept 7 bases outside the gene matches. The CDR3 sequence: CSEGSTGTEAFF. The CDR3 bases are TGCAGCGAGGGTTCGACAGGGACTGAAGCTTTCTTT.

The rearrangement joins TRBV7-2 to TRBJ1-4; D is unresolved. V lost 5 bases, J lost 8 bases, and 9 bases lay in between. The CDR3 extends over 12 amino acids. Germline loops: CDR1 SGHTA, CDR2 FQGNSA. This chain's CDR3 is CASSPFSEKLFF. The CDR3 DNA reads as TGTGCCAGCAGCCCTTTCTCCGAAAAACTGTTTTTT.

This rearrangement joins TRBV29-1 to TRBJ2-5; 8 bases map to TRBD1. With 2 bases clipped from V and 2 bases from J, the junction kept 10 bases outside the gene matches. This CDR3 is built from 16 residues. Germline V gene sequence: CDR1 SQVTM, CDR2 ANQGSEA. CDR3 DNA: TGCAGCGTTGAAAATCCCGGGACAGGAGGTCAAGAGACCCAGTACTTC. Its protein product is CSVENPGTGGQETQYF.

The chain uses TRBV29-1 and TRBJ1-5; 7 positions agree with TRBD1. Trimming removed 7 bases from V and 5 bases from J; junction bases left unmatched: 5. The germline V gene has CDR1 SQVTM and CDR2 ANQGSEA. This CDR3 comprises 12 residues. This CDR3 is CSAVTGDQPQHF. The DNA for the CDR3 is TGCAGCGCTGTCACAGGGGATCAGCCCCAGCATTTT.

The V gene is TRBV20-1, the J gene TRBJ1-5; D may be TRBD1 (6 bases). From germline, CDR1 is DFQATT and CDR2 SNEGSKA (reference sequence). Between the trimmed V and J ends, which lost 5 bases and 6 bases, there was a span of 17 bases. CDR3 length: 14 amino acids. CDR3 nucleotide sequence: TGCAGTGCTCCTCGGGAAGGGGGGGGTCAGCCCCAGCATTTT. Amino acid sequence: CSAPREGGGQPQHF.

J is TRBJ1-6 and V is TRBV9; 10 bases map to TRBD1. The germline gives CDR1 SGDLS, CDR2 YYNGEE. V was pared by 4 bases and J by 8 bases, with 9 bases of the junction left unmatched. This CDR3 comprises 16 residues. CDR3 loop: CASSPRSGTGDSPLHF. As DNA, the CDR3 is TGTGCCAGCAGCCCGAGATCCGGGACAGGGGATTCACCCCTCCACTTT. Using reference TRBV9 and TRBJ1-6 for the parts outside the CDR3, the full variable domain is DSGVTQTPKHLITATGQRVTLRCSPRSGDLSVYWYQQSLDQGLQFLIQYYNGEERAKGNILERFSAQQFPDLHSELNLSSLELGDSALYFCASSPRSGTGDSPLHFGNGTRLTVT.

This clonotype has only a few counts. V and J are TRBV15 and TRBJ1-5; D call uncertain. This CDR3 comprises 15 residues. V shed 3 bases and J shed 6 bases, with 15 bases lying between them. The V gene's germline CDR1 is LNHNV and CDR2 YYDKDF (reference sequence). The CDR3 reads CATSSENEVSQPQHF. The CDR3 DNA reads as TGTGCCACCAGCAGTGAAAACGAGGTGAGTCAGCCCCAGCATTTT.

This clonotype has only a few counts. This chain uses TRBV15 with TRBJ1-2, with TRBD1 matching 7 bases. The CDR3 contains 14 residues. V dropped 4 bases and J dropped 4; count of bases not matched to a gene: 6. The germline gives CDR1 LNHNV, CDR2 YYDKDF (reference sequence). The CDR3 region is CATSIPGTVYGYTF. Written as DNA, the CDR3 is TGTGCCACCAGCATCCCCGGGACAGTCTATGGCTACACCTTC.

About this clonotype itself: The junction does not match germline at one end; this may be a read error. The gene calls are TRBV28 and TRBJ1-4; 8 bases are a match to TRBD1. This CDR3 contains 18 residues. Germline CDR1 and CDR2: MDHEN and SYDVKM. The CDR3 loop is CASSFLFGGGQDNEKLLF. The CDR3 DNA is TGTGCCAGCAGTTTCCTATTCGGGGGGGGACAGGACAATGAAAAACTGCTTTTT.

This clonotype turned up a few times. This chain links TRBV12-3 or TRBV12-4 with TRBJ1-4, with a possible D match to TRBD1 (6 bases). Trimming cost V 6 bases and J 8 bases, with 13 bases left between them. The CDR3 spans 13 residues. The CDR3 DNA is TGTGCCAGCAGGACGGAGAGGGGGGAAAAACTGTTTTTT. Amino acids: CASRTERGEKLFF.

This clonotype appeared a few times. Relative to the germline gene, one junction end is altered; a read error may explain this. This chain connects TRBV7-7 to TRBJ2-3; D not resolved. CDR3 length: 13 residues. CDR1 and CDR2 (germline): SSHAT, FNYEAQ (reference sequence). The CDR3 DNA sequence: TGTGCTAGCAGCTTTGGGCCCGGAGATACGCAGTATTTT. Translation: CASSFGPGDTQYF.

The chain joins TRBV7-3 to TRBJ1-1; no clear D gene. Germline assignment: CDR1 SGHTA and CDR2 FQGTGA. This CDR3 is 13 amino acids long. V was trimmed by 3 bases and J by 8 bases, leaving 13 bases between them. The CDR3 nucleotides read TGTGCCAGCAGCTTTGTAGGACGAGGGGAAGCTTTCTTT. Protein sequence: CASSFVGRGEAFF.

The chain has TRBV7-8 and TRBJ2-1; D is undetermined. V lost 5 bases and J lost 0, with 14 bases in between. CDR1 is SGHVS, CDR2 FQNEAQ, per germline. The CDR3 consists of 16 residues. CDR3 amino acids: CASSTEPPSSYNEQFF. The CDR3 DNA follows: TGTGCCAGCAGCACTGAACCTCCTAGCTCCTACAATGAGCAGTTCTTC.

This clonotype was counted a few times. The genes are TRBV7-6 and TRBJ1-1, with a possible D match to TRBD1 (6 bases). V dropped 5 bases and J dropped 1 base, with 23 bases sitting between them. The germline gives CDR1 SGHVS, CDR2 FNYEAQ. CDR3 length: 18 residues. The CDR3 loop reads CASSLSLMGDKPNTEAFF. For the CDR3, the DNA is TGTGCCAGCAGCCTATCTCTCATGGGGGACAAACCGAACACTGAAGCTTTCTTT.